This TCR beta chain comes out of a study of long-term antiretroviral therapy in people with HIV. With survey level as its setting, the immunoSEQ assay was v3.0. Assay used: immunoSEQ multiplex PCR; TCRdb lists only in-frame clones, some missing. Of around 20,000 clones in the sample, around 73% were seen once. No donor had fewer than one pre-ART PBMC sample or fewer than two post-ART PBMC samples. The CDR3 is 19 residues long. J was trimmed by 0 bases and V by 4 bases; bases with no gene match: 13. Sequencing was performed on unsorted PBMCs, taken 0.3 years after starting antiretroviral therapy. The sequence derives from a woman aged 45-65 years with HIV. The J gene is TRBJ1-4, the V gene TRBV5-3; TRBD1 matches at 9 bases. TRBV5-3 is marked as an open reading frame, function uncertain. The CDR3 spells CARSPIRDRVLATNEKLFF. The CDR3 DNA is TGTGCCAGAAGCCCGATCCGGGACAGGGTGCTTGCAACTAATGAAAAACTGTTTTTT.